This TCR beta chain is drawn from a study of T-cell memory formation after mild COVID-19. Study observations and caveats: Clones that contracted clustered mainly in CM and EM if CD4+ and in EMRA if CD8+. Pre-infection memory already had some responding clones, implying cross-reactive memory joined. Clones contracting across day 15 to 85 had a balanced CD4/CD8 profile; later expanding clones leaned CD4+.

Germline-derived CDR1 and CDR2 are SQVTM and ANQGSEA. The V gene lost 3 bases and the J gene lost 2 bases, with 13 bases spanning the gap. The CDR3 length is 15 residues. TCRdb passed the 5' RACE reads through MiXCR, listing each CDR3 protein once. The table shows 250,000 to 350,000 distinct CDR3 sequences, with 14% occurring only once. This clonotype appeared a few times. Its antigen is unidentified. What was sequenced was PBMCs or a T cell subset sorted from them (not recorded which). This receptor was obtained from a man aged 18 to 29 who had mild COVID-19 (a few samples of this study predate the infection). Cell type and time point are not known. This chain links TRBV29-1 with TRBJ2-2; unclear D gene. Written as DNA, the CDR3 is TGCAGCGTTGATTCCGGCACTCTTAACACCGGGGAGCTGTTTTTT. Amino acids: CSVDSGTLNTGELFF.